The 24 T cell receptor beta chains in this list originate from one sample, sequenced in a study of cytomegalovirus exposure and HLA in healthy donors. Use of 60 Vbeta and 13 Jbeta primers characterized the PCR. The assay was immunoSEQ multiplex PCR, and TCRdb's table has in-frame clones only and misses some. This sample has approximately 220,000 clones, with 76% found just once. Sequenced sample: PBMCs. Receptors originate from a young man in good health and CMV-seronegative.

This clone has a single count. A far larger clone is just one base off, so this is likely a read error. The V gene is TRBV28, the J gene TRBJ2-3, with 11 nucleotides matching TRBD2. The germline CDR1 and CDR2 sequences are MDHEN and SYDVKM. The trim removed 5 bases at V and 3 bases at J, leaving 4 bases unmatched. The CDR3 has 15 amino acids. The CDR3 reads CASSDSSGRTDTQYF. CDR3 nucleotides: TGTGCCAGCAGTGACTCTAGCGGGAGGACAGATACGCAGTATTTT. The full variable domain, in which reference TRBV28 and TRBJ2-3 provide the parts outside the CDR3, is DVKVTQSSRYLVKRTGEKVFLECVQDMDHENMFWYRQDPGLGLRLIYFSYDVKMKEKGDIPEGYSVSREKKERFSLILESASTNQTSMYLCASSDSSGRTDTQYFGPGTRLTVL.

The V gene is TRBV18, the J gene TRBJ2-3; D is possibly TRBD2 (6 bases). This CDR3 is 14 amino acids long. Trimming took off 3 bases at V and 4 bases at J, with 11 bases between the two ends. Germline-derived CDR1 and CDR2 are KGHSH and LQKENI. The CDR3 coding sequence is TGTGCCAGCTCACCGCGGGACCGCCCAGATACGCAGTATTTT. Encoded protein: CASSPRDRPDTQYF.

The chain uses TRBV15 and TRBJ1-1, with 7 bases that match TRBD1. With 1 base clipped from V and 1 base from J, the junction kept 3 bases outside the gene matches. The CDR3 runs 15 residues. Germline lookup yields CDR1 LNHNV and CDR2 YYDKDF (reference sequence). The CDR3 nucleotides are TGTGCCACCAGCAGAGCAGGGGGGTCGAACACTGAAGCTTTCTTT. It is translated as CATSRAGGSNTEAFF.

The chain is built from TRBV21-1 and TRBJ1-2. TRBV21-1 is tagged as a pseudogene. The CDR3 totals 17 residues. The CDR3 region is CASSKARRVALNYGYTF. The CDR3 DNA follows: TGTGCCAGCAGCAAAGCCAGACGGGTAGCACTTAACTATGGCTACACCTTC.

As DNA, the CDR3 is TGCGCCAGCAGCCCTACCGGGATGTCCTACAATGAGCAGTTCTTC. This sequence encodes CASSPTGMSYNEQFF. This chain joins TRBV5-1 and TRBJ2-1, with D perhaps matching TRBD2 (5 bases). Germline CDR1 and CDR2: SGHRS and YFSETQ. Trimming shortened V by 4 bases and J by 1 base, and 12 bases separated the two germline ends. The CDR3 has 15 residues.

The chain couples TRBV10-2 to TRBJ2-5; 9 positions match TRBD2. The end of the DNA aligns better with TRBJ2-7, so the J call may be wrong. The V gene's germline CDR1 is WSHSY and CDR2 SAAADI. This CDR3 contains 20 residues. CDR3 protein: CASRSGARGLAFLRSYEQYF. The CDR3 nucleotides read TGCGCCAGCAGGTCAGGCGCACGGGGACTAGCATTTTTACGCTCCTACGAGCAGTACTTC.

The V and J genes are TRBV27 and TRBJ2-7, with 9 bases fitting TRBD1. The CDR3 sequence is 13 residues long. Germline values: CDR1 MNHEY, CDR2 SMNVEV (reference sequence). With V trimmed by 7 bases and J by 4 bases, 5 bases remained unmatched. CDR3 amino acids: CASKPDRGYEQYF. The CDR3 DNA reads TGTGCCAGCAAGCCGGACAGGGGATACGAGCAGTACTTC.

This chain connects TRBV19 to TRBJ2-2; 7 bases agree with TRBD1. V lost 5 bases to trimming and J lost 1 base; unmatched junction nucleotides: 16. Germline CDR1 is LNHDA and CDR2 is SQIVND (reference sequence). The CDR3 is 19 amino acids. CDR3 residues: CASSVWDSYYQENTGELFF. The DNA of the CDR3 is TGTGCCAGTAGTGTGTGGGACAGCTACTACCAGGAGAACACCGGGGAGCTGTTTTTT.

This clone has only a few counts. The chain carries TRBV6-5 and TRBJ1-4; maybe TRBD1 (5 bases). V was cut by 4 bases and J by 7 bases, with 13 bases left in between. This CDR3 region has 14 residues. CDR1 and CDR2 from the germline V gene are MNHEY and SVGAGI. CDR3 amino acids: CASSLGLGGEKLFF. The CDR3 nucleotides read TGTGCCAGCAGTTTGGGCCTGGGGGGTGAAAAACTGTTTTTT.

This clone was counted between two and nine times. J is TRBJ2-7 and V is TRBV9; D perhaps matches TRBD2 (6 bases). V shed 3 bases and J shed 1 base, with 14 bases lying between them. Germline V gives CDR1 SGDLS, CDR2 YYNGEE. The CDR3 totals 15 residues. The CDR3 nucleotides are TGTGCCAGCAGCGAAGACGTCGCGGGGTCCTACGAGCAGTACTTC. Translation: CASSEDVAGSYEQYF.

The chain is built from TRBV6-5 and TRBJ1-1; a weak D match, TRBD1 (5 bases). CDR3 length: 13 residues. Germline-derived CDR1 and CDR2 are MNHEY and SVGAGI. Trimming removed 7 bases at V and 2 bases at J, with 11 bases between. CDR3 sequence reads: CASKTELNTEAFF. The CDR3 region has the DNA TGTGCCAGCAAGACAGAGCTCAACACTGAAGCTTTCTTT.

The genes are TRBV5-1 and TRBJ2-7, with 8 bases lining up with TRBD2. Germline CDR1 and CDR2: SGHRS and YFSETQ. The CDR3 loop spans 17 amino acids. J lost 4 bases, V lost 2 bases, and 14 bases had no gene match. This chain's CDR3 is CASSLISGTKEDYEQYF. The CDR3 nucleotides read TGCGCCAGCAGCTTAATTAGCGGGACCAAGGAAGATTACGAGCAGTACTTC.

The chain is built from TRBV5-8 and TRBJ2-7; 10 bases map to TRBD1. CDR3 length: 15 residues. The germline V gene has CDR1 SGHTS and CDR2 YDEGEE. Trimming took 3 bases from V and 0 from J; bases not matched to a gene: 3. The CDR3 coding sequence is TGTGCCAGCAGCTCCCGGGACAGGGGCTCCTACGAGCAGTACTTC. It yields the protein CASSSRDRGSYEQYF.

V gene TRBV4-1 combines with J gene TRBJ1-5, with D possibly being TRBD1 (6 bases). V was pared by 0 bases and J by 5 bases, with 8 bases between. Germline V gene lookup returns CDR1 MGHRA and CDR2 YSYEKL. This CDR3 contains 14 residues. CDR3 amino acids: CASSQEAGDQPQHF. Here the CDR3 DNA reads TGCGCCAGCAGCCAAGAGGCAGGGGATCAGCCCCAGCATTTT.

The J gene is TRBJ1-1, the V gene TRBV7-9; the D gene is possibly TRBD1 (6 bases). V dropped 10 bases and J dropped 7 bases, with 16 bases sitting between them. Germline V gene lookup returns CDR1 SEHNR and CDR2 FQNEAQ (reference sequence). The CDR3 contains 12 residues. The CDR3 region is CATSGGEGEAFF. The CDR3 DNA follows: TGTGCCACTTCGGGGGGCGAAGGTGAAGCTTTCTTT.

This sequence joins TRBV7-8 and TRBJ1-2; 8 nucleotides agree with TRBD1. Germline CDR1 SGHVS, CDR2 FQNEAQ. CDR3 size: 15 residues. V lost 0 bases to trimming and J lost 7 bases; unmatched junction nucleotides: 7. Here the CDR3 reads CASSLAVTGDFGYTF. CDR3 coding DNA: TGTGCCAGCAGCTTAGCTGTGACAGGGGATTTTGGCTACACCTTC.

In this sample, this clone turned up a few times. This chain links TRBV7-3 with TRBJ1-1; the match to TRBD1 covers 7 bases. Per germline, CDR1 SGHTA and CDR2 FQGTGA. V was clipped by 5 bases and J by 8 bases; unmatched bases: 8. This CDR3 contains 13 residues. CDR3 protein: CASSIEGGREAFF. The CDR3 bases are TGTGCCAGCAGCATCGAAGGGGGCCGGGAAGCTTTCTTT. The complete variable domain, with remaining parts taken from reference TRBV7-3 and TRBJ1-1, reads GAGVSQTPSNKVTEKGKYVELRCDPISGHTALYWYRQSLGQGPEFLIYFQGTGAADDSGLPNDRFFAVRPEGSVSTLKIQRTERGDSAVYLCASSIEGGREAFFGQGTRLTVV.

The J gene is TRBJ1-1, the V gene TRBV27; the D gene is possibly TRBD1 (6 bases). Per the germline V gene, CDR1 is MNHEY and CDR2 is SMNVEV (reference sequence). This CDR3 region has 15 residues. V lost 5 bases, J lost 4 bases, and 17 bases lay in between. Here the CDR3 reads CASSPKTGLGTEAFF. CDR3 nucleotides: TGTGCCAGCAGTCCAAAGACAGGCTTGGGCACTGAAGCTTTCTTT.

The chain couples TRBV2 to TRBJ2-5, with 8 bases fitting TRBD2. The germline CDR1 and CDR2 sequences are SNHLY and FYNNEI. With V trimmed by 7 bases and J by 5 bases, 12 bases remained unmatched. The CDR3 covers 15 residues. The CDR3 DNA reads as TGTGCCAGCAACCGGGAGGGGCAGGGCAGGGAGACCCAGTACTTC. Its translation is CASNREGQGRETQYF.

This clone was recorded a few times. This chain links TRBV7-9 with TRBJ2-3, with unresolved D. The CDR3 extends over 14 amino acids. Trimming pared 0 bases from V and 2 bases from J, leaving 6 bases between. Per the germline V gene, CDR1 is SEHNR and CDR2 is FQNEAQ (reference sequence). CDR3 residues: CASSLAAPTDTQYF. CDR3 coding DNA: TGTGCCAGCAGCTTAGCGGCCCCCACAGATACGCAGTATTTT.

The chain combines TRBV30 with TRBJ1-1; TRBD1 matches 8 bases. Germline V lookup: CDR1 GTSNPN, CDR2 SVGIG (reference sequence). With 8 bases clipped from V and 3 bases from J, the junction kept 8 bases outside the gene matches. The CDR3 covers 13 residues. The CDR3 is CARGQVADTEAFF. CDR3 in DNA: TGTGCCCGGGGACAGGTCGCAGACACTGAAGCTTTCTTT.

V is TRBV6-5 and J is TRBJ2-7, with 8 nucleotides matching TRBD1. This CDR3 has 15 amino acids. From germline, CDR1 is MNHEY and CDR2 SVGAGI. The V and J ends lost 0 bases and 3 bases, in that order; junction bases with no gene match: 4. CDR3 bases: TGTGCCAGCAGTTACTCTGACAGGGGAGGCTACGAGCAGTACTTC. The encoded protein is CASSYSDRGGYEQYF.

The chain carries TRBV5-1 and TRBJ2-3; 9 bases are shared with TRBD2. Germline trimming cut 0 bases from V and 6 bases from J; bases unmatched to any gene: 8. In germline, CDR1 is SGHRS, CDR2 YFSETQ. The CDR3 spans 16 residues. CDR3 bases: TGCGCCAGCAGCTTGGCCCTGGCGGGAGGGTGGGATACGCAGTATTTT. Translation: CASSLALAGGWDTQYF.

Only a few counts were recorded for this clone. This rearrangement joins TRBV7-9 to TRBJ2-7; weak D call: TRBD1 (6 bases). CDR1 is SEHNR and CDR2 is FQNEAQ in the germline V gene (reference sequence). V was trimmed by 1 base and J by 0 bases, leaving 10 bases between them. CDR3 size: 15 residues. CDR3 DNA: TGTGCCAGCAGCTTAGGTCCGGGACACTCCTACGAGCAGTACTTC. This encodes CASSLGPGHSYEQYF.